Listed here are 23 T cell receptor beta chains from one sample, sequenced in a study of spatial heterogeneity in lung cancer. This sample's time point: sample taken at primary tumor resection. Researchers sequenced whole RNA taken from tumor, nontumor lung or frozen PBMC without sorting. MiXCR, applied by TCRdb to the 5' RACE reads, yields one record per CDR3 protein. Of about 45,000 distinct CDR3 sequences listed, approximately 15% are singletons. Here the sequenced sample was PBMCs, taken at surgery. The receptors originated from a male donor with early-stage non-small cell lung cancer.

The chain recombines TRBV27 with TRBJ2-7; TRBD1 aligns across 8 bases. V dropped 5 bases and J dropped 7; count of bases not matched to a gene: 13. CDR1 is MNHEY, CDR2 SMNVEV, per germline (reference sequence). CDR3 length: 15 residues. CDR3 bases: TGTGCCAGCAGTCCGGACAGGGCAGGCTCGAGGGAGCAGTACTTC. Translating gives CASSPDRAGSREQYF.

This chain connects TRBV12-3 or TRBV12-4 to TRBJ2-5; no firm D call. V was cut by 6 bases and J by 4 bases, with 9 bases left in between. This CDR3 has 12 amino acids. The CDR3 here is CASSPIRETQYF. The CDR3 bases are TGTGCCAGCAGCCCCATAAGAGAGACCCAGTACTTC.

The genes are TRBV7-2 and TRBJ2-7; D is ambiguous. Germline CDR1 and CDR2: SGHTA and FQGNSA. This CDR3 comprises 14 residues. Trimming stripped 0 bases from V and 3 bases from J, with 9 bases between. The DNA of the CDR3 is TGTGCCAGCAGCTTAGCGCTCCGCGGCTACGAGCAGTACTTC. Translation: CASSLALRGYEQYF.

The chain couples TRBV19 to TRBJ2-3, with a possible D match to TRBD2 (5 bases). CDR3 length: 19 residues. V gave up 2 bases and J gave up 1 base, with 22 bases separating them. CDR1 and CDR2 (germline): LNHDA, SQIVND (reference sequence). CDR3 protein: CASSISPGSFPAGTDTQYF. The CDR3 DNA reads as TGTGCCAGTAGTATATCCCCCGGAAGTTTCCCAGCGGGCACAGATACGCAGTATTTT.

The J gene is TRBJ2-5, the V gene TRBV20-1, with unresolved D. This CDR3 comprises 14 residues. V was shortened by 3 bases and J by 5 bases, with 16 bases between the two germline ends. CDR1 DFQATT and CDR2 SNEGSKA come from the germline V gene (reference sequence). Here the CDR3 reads CSASPPSLEETQYF. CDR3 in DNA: TGCAGTGCTAGTCCTCCTAGTCTGGAGGAGACCCAGTACTTC.

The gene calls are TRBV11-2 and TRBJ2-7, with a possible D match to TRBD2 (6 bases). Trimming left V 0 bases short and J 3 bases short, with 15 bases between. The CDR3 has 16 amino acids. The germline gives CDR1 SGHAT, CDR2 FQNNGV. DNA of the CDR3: TGTGCCAGCAGCTTAGATCAGGCGGGGTCCTTCTACGAGCAGTACTTC. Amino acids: CASSLDQAGSFYEQYF.

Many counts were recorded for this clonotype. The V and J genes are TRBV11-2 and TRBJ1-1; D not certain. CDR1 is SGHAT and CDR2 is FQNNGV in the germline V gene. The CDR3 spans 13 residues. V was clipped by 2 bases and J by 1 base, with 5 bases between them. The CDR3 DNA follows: TGTGCCAGCAGCTTAAGTCCGAACACTGAAGCTTTCTTT. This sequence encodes CASSLSPNTEAFF.

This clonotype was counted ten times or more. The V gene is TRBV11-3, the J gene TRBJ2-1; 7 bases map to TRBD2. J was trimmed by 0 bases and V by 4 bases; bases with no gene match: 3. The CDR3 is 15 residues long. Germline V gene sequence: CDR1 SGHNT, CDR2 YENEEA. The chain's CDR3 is CASSSGGSSYNEQFF. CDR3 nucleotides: TGTGCCAGCAGCTCCGGGGGGAGCTCCTACAATGAGCAGTTCTTC. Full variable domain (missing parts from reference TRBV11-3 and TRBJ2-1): EAGVVQSPRYKIIEKKQPVAFWCNPISGHNTLYWYLQNLGQGPELLIRYENEEAVDDSQLPKDRFSAERLKGVDSTLKIQPAELGDSAVYLCASSSGGSSYNEQFFGPGTRLTVL.

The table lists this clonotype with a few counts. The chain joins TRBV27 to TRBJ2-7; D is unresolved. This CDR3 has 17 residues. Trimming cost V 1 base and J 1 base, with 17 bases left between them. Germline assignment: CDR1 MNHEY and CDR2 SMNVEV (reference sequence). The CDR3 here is CASSLLFFAHSSYEQYF. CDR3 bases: TGTGCCAGCAGTTTATTATTTTTCGCACATTCTTCCTACGAGCAGTACTTC.

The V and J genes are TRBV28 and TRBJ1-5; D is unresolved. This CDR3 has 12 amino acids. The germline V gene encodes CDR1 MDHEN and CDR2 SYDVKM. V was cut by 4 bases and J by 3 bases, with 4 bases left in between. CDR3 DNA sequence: TGTGCCAGCAGTTGGGTCAATCAGCCCCAGCATTTT. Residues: CASSWVNQPQHF. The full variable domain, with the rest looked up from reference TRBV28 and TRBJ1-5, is DVKVTQSSRYLVKRTGEKVFLECVQDMDHENMFWYRQDPGLGLRLIYFSYDVKMKEKGDIPEGYSVSREKKERFSLILESASTNQTSMYLCASSWVNQPQHFGDGTRLSIL.

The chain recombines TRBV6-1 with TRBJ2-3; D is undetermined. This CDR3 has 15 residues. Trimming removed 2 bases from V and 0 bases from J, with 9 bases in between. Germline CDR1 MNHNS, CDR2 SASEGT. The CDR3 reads CASSENRFSTDTQYF. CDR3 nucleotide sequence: TGTGCCAGCAGTGAAAATCGGTTCAGCACAGATACGCAGTATTTT.

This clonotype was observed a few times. The CDR3 is CASQGTQVTEAFF. The CDR3 region has the DNA TGTGCCAGCCAGGGGACCCAAGTCACTGAAGCTTTCTTT. The V gene is TRBV7-3, the J gene TRBJ1-1; tentative D call: TRBD1 (6 bases). This CDR3 spans 13 amino acids. The germline V gene has CDR1 SGHTA and CDR2 FQGTGA. Trimming shortened V by 8 bases and J by 4 bases, and 14 bases separated the two germline ends.

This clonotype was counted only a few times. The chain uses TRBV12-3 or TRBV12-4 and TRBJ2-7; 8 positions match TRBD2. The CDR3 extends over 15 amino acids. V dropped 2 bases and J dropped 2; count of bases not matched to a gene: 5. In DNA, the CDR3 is TGTGCCAGCAGTTTAACGTCGGGACTAGCCTACGAGCAGTACTTC. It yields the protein CASSLTSGLAYEQYF.

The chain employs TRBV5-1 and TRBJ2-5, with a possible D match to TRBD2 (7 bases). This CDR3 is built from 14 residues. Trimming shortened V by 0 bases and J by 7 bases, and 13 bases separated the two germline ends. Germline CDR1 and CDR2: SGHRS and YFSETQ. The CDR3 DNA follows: TGCGCCAGCAGCTTGGAGGCAGGGGAGGGGACCCAGTACTTC. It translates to CASSLEAGEGTQYF. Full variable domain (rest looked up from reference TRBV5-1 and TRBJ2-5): KAGVTQTPRYLIKTRGQQVTLSCSPISGHRSVSWYQQTPGQGLQFLFEYFSETQRNKGNFPGRFSGRQFSNSRSEMNVSTLELGDSALYLCASSLEAGEGTQYFGPGTRLLVL.

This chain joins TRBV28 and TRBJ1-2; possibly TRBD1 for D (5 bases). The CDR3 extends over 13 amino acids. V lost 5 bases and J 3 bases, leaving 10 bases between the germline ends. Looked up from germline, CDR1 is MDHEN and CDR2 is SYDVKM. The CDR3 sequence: CASSGAGYYGYTF. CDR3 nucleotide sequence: TGTGCCAGCAGTGGGGCAGGGTACTATGGCTACACCTTC.

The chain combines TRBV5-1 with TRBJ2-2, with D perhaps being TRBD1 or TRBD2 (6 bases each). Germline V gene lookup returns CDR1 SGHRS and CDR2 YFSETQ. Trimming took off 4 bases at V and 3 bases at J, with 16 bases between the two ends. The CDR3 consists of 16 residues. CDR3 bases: TGCGCCAGCAGCATACAGGGAGGTCTGGACACCGGGGAGCTGTTTTTT. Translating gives CASSIQGGLDTGELFF.

This CDR3 reads CASSLQVQDGYTF. CDR3 nucleotides: TGTGCCAGCAGCCTGCAGGTCCAGGATGGCTACACCTTC. V usage is TRBV7-2 and J usage is TRBJ1-2; D gene unclear. The germline V and J ends were trimmed by 5 bases and 6 bases, with 13 bases remaining between them. This CDR3 is 13 amino acids long. The germline V gene has CDR1 SGHTA and CDR2 FQGNSA.

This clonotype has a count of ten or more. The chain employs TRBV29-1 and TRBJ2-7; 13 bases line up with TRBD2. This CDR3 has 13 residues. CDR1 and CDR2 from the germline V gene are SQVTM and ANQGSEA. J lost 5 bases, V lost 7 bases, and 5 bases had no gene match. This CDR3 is CSAWTSGSHEQYF. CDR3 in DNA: TGCAGCGCTTGGACTAGCGGGAGTCACGAGCAGTACTTC.

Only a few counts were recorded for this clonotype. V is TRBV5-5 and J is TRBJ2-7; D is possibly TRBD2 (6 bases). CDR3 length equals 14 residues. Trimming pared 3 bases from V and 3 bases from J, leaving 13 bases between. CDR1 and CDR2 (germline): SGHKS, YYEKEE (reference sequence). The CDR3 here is CASSSRGGDYEQYF. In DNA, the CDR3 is TGTGCCAGCAGCTCCAGAGGCGGGGACTACGAGCAGTACTTC.

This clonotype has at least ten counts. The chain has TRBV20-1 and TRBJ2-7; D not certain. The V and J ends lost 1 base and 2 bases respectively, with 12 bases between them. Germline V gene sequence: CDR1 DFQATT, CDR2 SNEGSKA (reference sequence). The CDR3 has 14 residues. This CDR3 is CSARVATLAYEQYF. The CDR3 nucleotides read TGCAGTGCTAGAGTGGCTACGTTAGCCTACGAGCAGTACTTC.

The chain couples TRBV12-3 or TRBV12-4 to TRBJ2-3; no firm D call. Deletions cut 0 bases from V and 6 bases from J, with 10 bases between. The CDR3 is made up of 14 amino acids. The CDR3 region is CASSLAGNIDTQYF. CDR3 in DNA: TGTGCCAGCAGTTTAGCGGGCAACATTGATACGCAGTATTTT.

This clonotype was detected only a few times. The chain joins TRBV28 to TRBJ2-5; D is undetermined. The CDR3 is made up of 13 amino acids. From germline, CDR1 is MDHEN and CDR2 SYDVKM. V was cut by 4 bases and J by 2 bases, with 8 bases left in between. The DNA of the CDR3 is TGTGCCAGCAGTTATCCAGGACAAGAGACCCAGTACTTC. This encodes CASSYPGQETQYF.

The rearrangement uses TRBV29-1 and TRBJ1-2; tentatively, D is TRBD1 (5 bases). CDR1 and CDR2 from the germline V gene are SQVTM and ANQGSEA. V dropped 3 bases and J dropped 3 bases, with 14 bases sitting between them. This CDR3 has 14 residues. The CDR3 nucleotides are TGCAGCGTTGAGTGCGGCCGACAGTACTATGGCTACACCTTC. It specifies CSVECGRQYYGYTF.